One T cell receptor (beta chain) is described in this entry. These data belong to a study of beta chain features in type 1 diabetes. Reverse transcribing all isolated RNA meant expressed TCRB transcripts were sequenced. The assay was immunoSEQ multiplex PCR, and TCRdb's table has in-frame clones only and misses some. The repertoire holds roughly 400,000 clones, about 15% seen once, with under 0.02% in the top ten. The sequence was obtained from a woman under 30 in good health. The sample taken for sequencing was naive CD4+ T cells from blood.

This CDR3 reads CAWSENRASGYTF. The CDR3 bases are TGTGCCTGGAGCGAGAACAGGGCTAGCGGCTACACCTTC. The chain employs TRBV30 and TRBJ1-2; D might be TRBD1 (6 bases). The CDR3 length is 13 residues. The germline CDR1 and CDR2 sequences are GTSNPN and SVGIG (reference sequence). Trimming stripped 3 bases from V and 8 bases from J, with 16 bases between.